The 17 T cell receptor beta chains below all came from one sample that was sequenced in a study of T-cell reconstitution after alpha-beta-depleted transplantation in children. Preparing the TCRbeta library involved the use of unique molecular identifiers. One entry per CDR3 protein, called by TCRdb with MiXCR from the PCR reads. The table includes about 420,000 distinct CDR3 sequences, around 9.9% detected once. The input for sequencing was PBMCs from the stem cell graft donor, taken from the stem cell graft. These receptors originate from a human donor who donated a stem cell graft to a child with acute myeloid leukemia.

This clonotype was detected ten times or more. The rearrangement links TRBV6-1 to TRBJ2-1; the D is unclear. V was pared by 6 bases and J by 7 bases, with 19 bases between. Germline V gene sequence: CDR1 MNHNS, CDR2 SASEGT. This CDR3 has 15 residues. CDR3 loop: CASRFLSHFTNEQFF. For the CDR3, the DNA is TGTGCCAGCAGATTTCTTAGTCACTTCACGAATGAGCAGTTCTTC.

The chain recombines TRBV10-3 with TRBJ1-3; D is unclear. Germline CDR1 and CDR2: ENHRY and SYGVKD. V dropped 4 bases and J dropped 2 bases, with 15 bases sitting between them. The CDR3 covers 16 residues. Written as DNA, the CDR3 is TGTGCCATCAGTGGAGCGGTGGCAGCTCCTGGAAACACCATATATTTT. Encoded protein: CAISGAVAAPGNTIYF.

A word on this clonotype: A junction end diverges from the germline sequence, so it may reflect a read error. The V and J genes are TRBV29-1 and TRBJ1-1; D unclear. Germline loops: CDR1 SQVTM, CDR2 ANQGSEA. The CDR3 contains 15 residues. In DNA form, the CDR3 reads TGCAGCGTTAAGGGTTGGCACCAGCCGAACACTGAAGCTTTCTTC. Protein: CSVKGWHQPNTEAFF.

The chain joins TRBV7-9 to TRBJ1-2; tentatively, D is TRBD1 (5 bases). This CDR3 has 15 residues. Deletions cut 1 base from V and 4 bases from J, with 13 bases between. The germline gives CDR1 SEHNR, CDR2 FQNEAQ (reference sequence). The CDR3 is CASSLGTGLRYGYTF. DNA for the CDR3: TGTGCCAGCAGCTTAGGTACAGGTCTGCGCTATGGCTACACCTTC.

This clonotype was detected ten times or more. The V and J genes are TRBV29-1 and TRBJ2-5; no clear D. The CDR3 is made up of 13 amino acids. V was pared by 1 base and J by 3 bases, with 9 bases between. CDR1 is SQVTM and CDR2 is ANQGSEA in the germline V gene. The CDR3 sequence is CSVEGHGEETQYF. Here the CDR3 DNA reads TGCAGCGTTGAAGGGCACGGAGAAGAGACCCAGTACTTC.

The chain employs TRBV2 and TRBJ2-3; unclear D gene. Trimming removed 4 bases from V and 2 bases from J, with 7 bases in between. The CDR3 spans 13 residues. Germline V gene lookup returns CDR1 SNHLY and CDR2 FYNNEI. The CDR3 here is CASSGGYTDTQYF. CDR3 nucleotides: TGTGCCAGCAGTGGCGGCTACACAGATACGCAGTATTTT.

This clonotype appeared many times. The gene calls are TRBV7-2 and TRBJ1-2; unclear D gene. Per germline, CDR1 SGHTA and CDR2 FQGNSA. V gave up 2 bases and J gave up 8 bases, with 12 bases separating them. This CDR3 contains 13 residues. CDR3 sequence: CASSLRGSTGYTF. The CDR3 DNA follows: TGTGCCAGCAGCTTACGCGGGAGTACGGGCTACACCTTC.

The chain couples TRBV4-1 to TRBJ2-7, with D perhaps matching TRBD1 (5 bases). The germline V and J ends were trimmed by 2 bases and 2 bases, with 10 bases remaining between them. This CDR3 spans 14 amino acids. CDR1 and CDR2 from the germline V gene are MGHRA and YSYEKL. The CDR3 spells CASSQHLGAYEQYV. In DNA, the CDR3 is TGCGCCAGCAGCCAACATTTAGGGGCCTACGAGCAGTACGTC.

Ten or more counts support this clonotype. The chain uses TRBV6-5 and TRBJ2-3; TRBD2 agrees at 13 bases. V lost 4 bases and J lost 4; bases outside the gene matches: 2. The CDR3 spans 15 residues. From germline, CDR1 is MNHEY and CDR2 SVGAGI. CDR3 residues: CASSSGLAGADTQYF. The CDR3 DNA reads TGTGCCAGCAGTTCCGGACTAGCGGGAGCAGATACGCAGTATTTT.

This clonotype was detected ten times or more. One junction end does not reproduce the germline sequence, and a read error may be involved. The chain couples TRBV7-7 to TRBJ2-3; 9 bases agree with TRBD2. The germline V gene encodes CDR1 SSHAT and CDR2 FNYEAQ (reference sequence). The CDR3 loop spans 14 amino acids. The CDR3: CASSASGAGDTQYF. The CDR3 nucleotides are TGTGCTAGCAGCGCTAGCGGGGCTGGAGATACGCAGTATTTT. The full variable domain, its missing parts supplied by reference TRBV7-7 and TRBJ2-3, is GAGVSQSPRYKVTKRGQDVTLRCDPISSHATLYWYQQALGQGPEFLTYFNYEAQPDKSGLPSDRFSAERPEGSISTLTIQRTEQRDSAMYRCASSASGAGDTQYFGPGTRLTVL.

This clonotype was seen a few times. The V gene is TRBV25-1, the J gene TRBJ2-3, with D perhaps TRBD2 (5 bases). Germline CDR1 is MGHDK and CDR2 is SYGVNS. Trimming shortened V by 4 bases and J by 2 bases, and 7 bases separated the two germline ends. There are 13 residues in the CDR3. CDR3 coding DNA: TGTGCCAGCAGTGCGGGAAACACAGATACGCAGTATTTT. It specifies CASSAGNTDTQYF.

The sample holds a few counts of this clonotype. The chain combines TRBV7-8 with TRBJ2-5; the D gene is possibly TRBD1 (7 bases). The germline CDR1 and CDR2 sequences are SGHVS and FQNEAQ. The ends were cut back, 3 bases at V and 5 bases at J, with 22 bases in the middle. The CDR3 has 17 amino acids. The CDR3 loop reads CASSLRDSPLARETQYF. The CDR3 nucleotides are TGTGCCAGCAGCTTGCGGGACAGTCCCTTGGCCCGGGAGACCCAGTACTTC.

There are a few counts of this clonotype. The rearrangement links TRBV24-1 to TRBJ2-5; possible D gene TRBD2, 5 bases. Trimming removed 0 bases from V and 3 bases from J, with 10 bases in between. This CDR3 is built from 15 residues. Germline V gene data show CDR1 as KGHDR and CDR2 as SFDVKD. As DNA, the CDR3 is TGTGCCACCAGTGATTTGCAGGACGGGAAAGAGACCCAGTACTTC. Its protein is CATSDLQDGKETQYF.

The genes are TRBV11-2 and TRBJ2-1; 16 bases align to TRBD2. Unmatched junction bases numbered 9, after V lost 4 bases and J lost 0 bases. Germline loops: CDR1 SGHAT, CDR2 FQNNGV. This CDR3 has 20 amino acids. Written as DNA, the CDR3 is TGTGCCAGCAGCTGGTCACCGGGACTAGCGGGGGGGAGCTCCTACAATGAGCAGTTCTTC. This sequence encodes CASSWSPGLAGGSSYNEQFF.

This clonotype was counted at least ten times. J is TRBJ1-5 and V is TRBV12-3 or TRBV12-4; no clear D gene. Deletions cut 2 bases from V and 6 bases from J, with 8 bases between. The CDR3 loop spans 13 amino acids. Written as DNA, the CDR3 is TGTGCCAGCAGTTTACAGGTAGTTCAGCCCCAGCATTTT. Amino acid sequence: CASSLQVVQPQHF.

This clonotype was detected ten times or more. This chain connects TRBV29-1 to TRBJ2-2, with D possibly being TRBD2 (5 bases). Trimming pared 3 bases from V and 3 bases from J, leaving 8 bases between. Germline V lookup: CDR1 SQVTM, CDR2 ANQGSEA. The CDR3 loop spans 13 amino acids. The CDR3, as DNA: TGCAGCGTTGAGACCGGGGACACCGGGGAGCTGTTTTTT. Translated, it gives CSVETGDTGELFF.

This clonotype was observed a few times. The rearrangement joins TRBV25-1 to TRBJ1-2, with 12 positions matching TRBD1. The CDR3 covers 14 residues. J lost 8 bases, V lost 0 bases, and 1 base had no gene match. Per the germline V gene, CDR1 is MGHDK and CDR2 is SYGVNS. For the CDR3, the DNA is TGTGCCAGCAGTGAATATGGGACAGGGGGCGGCTACACCTTC. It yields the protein CASSEYGTGGGYTF.